The clone carrying this TCR beta chain was seen just once. The source of the sample is a study of control samples from healthy donors and cancer patients. Produced via immunoSEQ multiplex PCR; TCRdb's table is partial and in-frame only. The sample lists around 150,000 clones; approximately 94% were seen once. Sequenced: PBMCs. The receptor's source is a man in his sixties with colorectal cancer.

The CDR3 DNA reads as TGTGCCAGCAGCACACCTGGGGAACGGATACTAGCCAAAAACATTCAGTACTTC. It codes for CASSTPGERILAKNIQYF. V and J are TRBV21-1 and TRBJ2-4. TRBV21-1 is recorded as a pseudogene. The CDR3 is made up of 18 amino acids.